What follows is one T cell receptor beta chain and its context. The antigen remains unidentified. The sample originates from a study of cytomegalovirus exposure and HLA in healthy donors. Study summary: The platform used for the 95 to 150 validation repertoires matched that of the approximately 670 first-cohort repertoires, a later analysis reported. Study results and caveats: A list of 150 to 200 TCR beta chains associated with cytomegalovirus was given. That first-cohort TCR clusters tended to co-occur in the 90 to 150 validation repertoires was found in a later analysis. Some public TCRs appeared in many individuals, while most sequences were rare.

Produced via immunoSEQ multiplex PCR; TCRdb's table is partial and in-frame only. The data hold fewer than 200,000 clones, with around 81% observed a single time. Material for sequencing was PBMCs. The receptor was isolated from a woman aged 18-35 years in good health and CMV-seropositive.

This chain's CDR3 is CASSPGQGAPGANVLTF. The CDR3, as DNA: TGTGCCAGCAGCCCCGGACAGGGGGCCCCTGGGGCCAACGTCCTGACTTTC. The V and J genes are TRBV7-7 and TRBJ2-6; TRBD1 agrees at 11 bases. The germline gives CDR1 SSHAT, CDR2 FNYEAQ (reference sequence). This CDR3 is built from 17 residues. J was trimmed by 2 bases and V by 5 bases; bases with no gene match: 5.